This T cell receptor beta chain was profiled in a study of identical twins. Study findings and constraints: Cord blood beta clonotypes present at high abundance carried fewer insertions; no such pattern appeared in memory repertoires.

From the 5' RACE reads, TCRdb called clonotypes with MiXCR, one entry per CDR3 protein. The table records around 530,000 distinct CDR3 sequences, 15% of them present only once. A remark on this clonotype: Its antigen is still unknown.

These data also featured in a second study, about yellow fever vaccine responses in identical twins.

Sequencing was done on a sample of CD4+ T cells sorted from blood. The TCR originated in a woman aged 18-35 years in good health.

CDR3 residues: CASSLQGYGELFF. For the CDR3, the DNA is TGTGCCAGCAGTTTACAGGGATACGGGGAGCTGTTTTTT. The chain employs TRBV27 and TRBJ2-2, with D possibly being TRBD1 (5 bases). Germline CDR1 is MNHEY and CDR2 is SMNVEV (reference sequence). The CDR3 totals 13 residues. Trimming took off 2 bases at V and 7 bases at J, with 8 bases between the two ends.